This is a list of T cell receptor beta chains from one sample in a study of T cell responses to AZD1222 COVID-19 vaccine. Sequencing was performed with immunoSEQ multiplex PCR; in TCRdb, only in-frame clones are kept and a portion is missing. The table has some 120,000 clones, 80% to 90% seen once. The sequencing used peripheral blood, collected on day 0 of AZD1222 vaccination. The source is an adult in good health. The conserved cysteine and the conserved F or W are not part of the CDR3 here. The D gene is left open where the match is weak. Clone size is given for some rows only: seen once, a few or many times, or a class if the clone is expanded.

v_call d_call clone_size cdr3_aa
TRBV5-1 TRBD1 once ASSLATGGYNEQF
TRBV2 - - ASIQGTSSEQY
TRBV10-2 TRBD2 - ASGGLGGAGELF
TRBV3-1/TRBV3-2 - - ASRMYNEQF
TRBV9 - - ASSPPGANVLT
TRBV6-1 - - ASSDSGYTEAF
TRBV2 - - ASTQTGLSGRGPQH
TRBV9 - - ASSVEIRGPGDNEQF
TRBV10-2 - once ASSAGGRNTEAF
TRBV5-1 TRBD2 - ASSPTSGGGTDTQY
TRBV9 TRBD2 once ASSPLSGTYNEQF
TRBV19 TRBD2 - ASSYGTSGYEQY
TRBV4-1 - - ASSLRDASSGNTIY
TRBV7-8 TRBD1 - ASSEGTGEG
TRBV19 TRBD2 - ASSTGGGRYNEQF
TRBV27 TRBD2 - ASSSGLGIETQY